This T cell receptor beta chain was identified during a study of beta chain features in type 1 diabetes (dated by TCRdb to 2016 to 2019). Regarding the study in general: Mean age, gender distribution, total cell number and subset yield did not differ between patients and healthy donors. A total of 85 million to 140 million sorted cells were examined across all samples, and the number of cells per subset was strongly correlated with RNA yield. Naive and central memory subsets were obtained from all 30 or so donors, but regulatory and stem cell-like memory subsets were isolated from only 8 patients and about eight healthy donors. The study compared TCRB repertoires of sorted circulating CD4+ T cell subsets between recently diagnosed type 1 diabetes patients and matched healthy donors.

CDR1 and CDR2 are read off the germline V gene (reference sequence) as DFQATT and SNEGSKA. V drops 1 base and J drops 14 bases, leaving 13 bases in between. The CDR3, from cysteine to phenylalanine, totals 11 residues. Only the CDR3 DNA stays, 33 bases, in frame from base 1. Each donor gave one peripheral blood draw, averaging approximately 0.11 L, which was collected into heparinised tubes. A BD FACSAria II was used to sort naive, central memory, regulatory and stem cell-like memory CD4+ T cells with a panel that included CD45RO, CCR7, CD25, CD127, CD95 and CD27. A purity above 95% was achieved for all sorted populations. Right away, PBMCs were isolated by Lymphoprep density gradient centrifugation and were stained directly, with no culture step. So that batch effects would be minimized, each experiment stained and sorted samples in pairs, pairing one healthy donor with one patient. The entire amount of isolated RNA was reverse transcribed using the High Capacity cDNA Reverse Transcription Kit, so the sequenced TCRB transcripts were expressed ones. Deep immunoSEQ sequencing was performed on naive, central memory and regulatory T cell samples, with an average of about 4 million total reads per sample. After sorted cells were lysed in RLT buffer, RNA was extracted with DNase-treated RNeasy Micro or Mini kits, with the choice depending on cell number. Each cell subset was processed separately to prevent cross-contamination, with patient and healthy donor samples processed together. Using the immunoSEQ multiplex PCR, TCRB sequences were amplified from cDNA into 87-bp fragments spanning the CDR3 region. Sequencing of the amplicons was performed on the Illumina HiSeq platform. The paper's data handling went like this. Synthetic template baselines were used to correct PCR bias computationally, reads within Hamming distance 2 were collapsed together, and singletons that could not be merged were discarded. By aligning reads against IMGT, V, D and J genes, CDR3 length, and insertions or deletions at six rearrangement sites were assigned. Within each subset, clonotype counts were normalized to sorted cell number, and only after that were true diversity and Gini coefficients computed with the tcR R package. The overlap coefficient, calculated on TCRB nucleotide sequences, was used to quantify repertoire sharing. Out-of-frame TCRB sequences from naive cells were analyzed to stand in for the pre-selection repertoire. TCRdb obtained this table from immuneACCESS and retained in-frame rearrangements with V and J assigned. These tables miss some clones; where compared with another copy, unresolved V genes account for less than half of the shortfall, and the remainder is unexplained. V and J calls and clone size follow that table, whereas D and trimming were derived from the DNA. The sample has 300,000 to 400,000 clones on record, around 10% of them singletons. The ten top clones hold 0.015% to 0.02% of the sample.

Concerning this clone: Its cognate antigen has yet to be identified. Base qualities are missing; no much larger clone stands one base away.

The investigation overall reported the following: At VDJ recombination sites, type 1 diabetes patients had fewer insertions and more deleted nucleotides, which implies abnormalities in thymic rearrangement. PCR might favor shorter templates, but patient and control samples were amplified and corrected together, so any skew would affect both groups equally. Only small numbers of individuals were included in the HLA sub-analyses, which left unresolved whether HLA type had any influence on TCRB rearrangement. Type 1 diabetes patients showed a moderate but significant shortening of TCRB CDR3 length in all four CD4+ subsets. Naive, central memory and regulatory TCRB repertoires appeared more similar among patients than among healthy donors. Because cDNA was sequenced instead of genomic DNA, highly expressing activated cells could be over-represented, though the groups showed no difference in activation or CD3 levels.

The chain links TRBV20-1 with TRBJ2-3; 6 matching bases give a weak D call of TRBD1. The material sequenced was naive CD4+ T cells from blood. The cell subset or site label, read with the paper, signifies: true naive CD4+ T cells. This sequence originates from a woman in her twenties or thirties in good health. The DNA is TGCAGTGCTAGAGTTGAAACAGGGCGGTATTTT. It specifies CSARVETGRYF.